Below, 16 T cell receptor beta chains from the same sample are listed, as sequenced in a study of blood T cell repertoires in COVID-19. Sequencing was performed with immunoSEQ multiplex PCR; in TCRdb, only in-frame clones are kept and a portion is missing. In the table there are fewer than 350,000 clones, roughly 85% of which are singletons. Sequenced material: PBMCs or T cells enriched from blood (not recorded which). All receptors come from a woman between 50 and 59 years old who had recovered from COVID-19.

The chain carries TRBV9 and TRBJ2-1; TRBD2 matches 7 bases. The germline CDR1 and CDR2 sequences are SGDLS and YYNGEE. The CDR3 contains 19 residues. J gave up 2 bases and V 0 bases, and 14 bases lay outside the gene matches. Written as DNA, the CDR3 is TGTGCCAGCAGCGTAGTAGGTGGGAGGGCCCTGTTACCCTACAATGAGCAGTTCTTC. It translates to CASSVVGGRALLPYNEQFF.

This clone was observed a handful of times. The J gene is TRBJ2-7, the V gene TRBV6-5; D possibly corresponds to TRBD1 (6 bases). Germline V CDR1 and CDR2: MNHEY, SVGAGI. The CDR3 extends over 13 amino acids. V lost 5 bases and J lost 2, with 10 bases in between. The CDR3 bases are TGTGCCAGCAGTCCCAGGGGTGCCTACGAGCAGTACTTC. Protein sequence: CASSPRGAYEQYF.

This clone was seen at least ten times. The rearrangement links TRBV11-2 to TRBJ2-7; TRBD1 matches 10 bases. The germline V gene encodes CDR1 SGHAT and CDR2 FQNNGV. The CDR3 totals 17 residues. V shed 5 bases and J 2 bases; nucleotides not matched to a gene: 12. This chain's CDR3 is CASSNTGTGASPYEQYF. The CDR3 DNA reads TGTGCCAGCAGCAACACCGGGACAGGGGCTTCCCCCTACGAGCAGTACTTC.

The chain has TRBV7-9 and TRBJ1-2; 7 positions match TRBD1. The trim removed 8 bases at V and 4 bases at J, leaving 13 bases unmatched. Germline values: CDR1 SEHNR, CDR2 FQNEAQ (reference sequence). The CDR3 is made up of 15 amino acids. The CDR3 nucleotides are TGTGCCAGCGGTCTCGGGACAGCGGGTACCTATGGCTACACCTTC. As protein: CASGLGTAGTYGYTF.

V is TRBV5-4 and J is TRBJ2-7; D gene uncertain. CDR3 length: 14 residues. Germline V CDR1 and CDR2: SGHNT, YYREEE (reference sequence). The V and J ends lost 0 bases and 0 bases respectively, with 7 bases between them. The CDR3 region has the DNA TGTGCCAGCAGCTTGGAGCCAGGCTCCTACGAGCAGTACTTC. It is translated as CASSLEPGSYEQYF.

The chain combines TRBV27 with TRBJ2-7; 8 bases agree with TRBD1. The CDR3 is 15 amino acids. V trimming: 6 bases; J trimming: 6 bases; junction bases outside the gene matches: 13. The germline V gene encodes CDR1 MNHEY and CDR2 SMNVEV (reference sequence). CDR3 DNA sequence: TGTGCCAGCAGACGAAACGGACAGGGTGTCGTCGAGCAGTACTTC. Residues: CASRRNGQGVVEQYF.

The chain employs TRBV10-3 and TRBJ1-2; 11 bases fit TRBD1. Germline-derived CDR1 and CDR2 are ENHRY and SYGVKD. The CDR3 consists of 13 residues. The ends lost 7 bases at V and 5 bases at J; junction bases unmatched: 3. The CDR3 spells CAIMDRGRYGYTF. The CDR3 DNA reads TGTGCCATCATGGACAGGGGGCGGTATGGCTACACCTTC.

The genes are TRBV19 and TRBJ2-6; a possible D gene is TRBD1 (5 bases). Germline V lookup: CDR1 LNHDA, CDR2 SQIVND (reference sequence). Trimming took 3 bases from V and 3 from J, leaving 9 bases between them. The CDR3 length is 15 residues. The CDR3 is CASSIQGYGANVLTF. CDR3 in DNA: TGTGCCAGTAGTATCCAGGGTTATGGGGCCAACGTCCTGACTTTC.

The V gene is TRBV10-3, the J gene TRBJ1-1; TRBD1 agrees at 8 bases. Trimming removed 2 bases from V and 1 base from J; junction bases left unmatched: 3. CDR1 ENHRY and CDR2 SYGVKD come from the germline V gene. CDR3 length: 15 amino acids. The CDR3 here is CAISERGQENTEAFF. Here the CDR3 DNA reads TGTGCCATCAGTGAGCGGGGACAGGAGAACACTGAAGCTTTCTTT.

As to this clone: At the DNA level, this CDR3 is encoded by other sequences in the same sample as well. This chain joins TRBV5-8 and TRBJ2-4; D is perhaps TRBD1 (6 bases). This CDR3 region has 15 residues. Germline CDR1 reads SGHTS; CDR2 reads YDEGEE. V was trimmed by 0 bases and J by 1 base, leaving 8 bases between them. This CDR3 is CASSLGQGAKNIQYF. The CDR3 DNA reads TGTGCCAGCAGCTTGGGTCAGGGGGCCAAAAACATTCAGTACTTC.

The V gene is TRBV19, the J gene TRBJ1-4; 7 bases agree with TRBD1. V shed 6 bases and J 8 bases; nucleotides not matched to a gene: 9. This CDR3 has 14 amino acids. Per the germline V gene, CDR1 is LNHDA and CDR2 is SQIVND (reference sequence). DNA for the CDR3: TGTGCCAGTAGGATACAGGGGCGCGACGAAAAACTGTTTTTT. It codes for CASRIQGRDEKLFF.

The chain carries TRBV6-5 and TRBJ1-1; TRBD1 matches at 10 bases. CDR1 is MNHEY and CDR2 is SVGAGI in the germline V gene. CDR3 length: 13 residues. V lost 4 bases, J lost 4 bases, and 0 bases stayed unmatched. The CDR3, as DNA: TGTGCCAGCAGTTGGACAGGGGGCACTGAAGCTTTCTTT. This sequence encodes CASSWTGGTEAFF.

This clone has a single count. This sequence joins TRBV2 and TRBJ2-7; tentatively, D is TRBD2 (7 bases). Germline V gene lookup returns CDR1 SNHLY and CDR2 FYNNEI. Trimming removed 5 bases at V and 4 bases at J, with 15 bases between. The CDR3 totals 14 residues. In nucleotides, the CDR3 is TGTGCCAGCAGTCAACAGGGCGGGAGATACGAGCAGTACTTC. It translates to CASSQQGGRYEQYF. The complete variable domain, with remaining parts taken from reference TRBV2 and TRBJ2-7, reads EPEVTQTPSHQVTQMGQEVILRCVPISNHLYFYWYRQILGQKVEFLVSFYNNEISEKSEIFDDQFSVERPDGSNFTLKIRSTKLEDSAMYFCASSQQGGRYEQYFGPGTRLTVT.

In this sample, this clone turned up many times. The chain uses TRBV12-3 or TRBV12-4 and TRBJ1-1; the D gene is possibly TRBD1 (5 bases). The V end was cut by 5 bases, the J end by 8 bases, with 15 bases between. The CDR3 is 13 amino acids. CDR3 nucleotides: TGTGCCAGCAGTCTCGACAGTAGCCCCGAAGCTTTCTTT. Encoded protein: CASSLDSSPEAFF.

This chain links TRBV7-2 with TRBJ2-3; TRBD2 matches at 13 bases. The CDR3 loop spans 16 amino acids. Germline V gives CDR1 SGHTA, CDR2 FQGNSA. Trimming cost V 5 bases and J 1 base; bases outside gene matches: 3. As DNA, the CDR3 is TGTGCCAGCAGCCCCGGACTAGCGGGAGGCACAGATACGCAGTATTTT. Translated: CASSPGLAGGTDTQYF.

A word on this clone: The sample contains more than one DNA sequence encoding this CDR3. This sequence joins TRBV2 and TRBJ2-5, with 10 nucleotides matching TRBD1. The V gene's germline CDR1 is SNHLY and CDR2 FYNNEI. V was clipped by 6 bases and J by 4 bases; unmatched bases: 2. CDR3 size: 13 residues. CDR3 DNA: TGTGCCAGCAGCGGACAGGGGGTAGAGACCCAGTACTTC. Encoded protein: CASSGQGVETQYF.